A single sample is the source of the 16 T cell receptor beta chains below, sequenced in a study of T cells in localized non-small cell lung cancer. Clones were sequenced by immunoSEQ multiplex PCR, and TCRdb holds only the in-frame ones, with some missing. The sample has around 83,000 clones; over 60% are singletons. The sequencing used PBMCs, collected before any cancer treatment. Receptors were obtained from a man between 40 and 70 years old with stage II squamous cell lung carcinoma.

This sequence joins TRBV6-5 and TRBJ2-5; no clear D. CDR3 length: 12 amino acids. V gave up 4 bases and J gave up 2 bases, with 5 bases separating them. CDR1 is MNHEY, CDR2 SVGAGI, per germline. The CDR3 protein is CASSWGQETQYF. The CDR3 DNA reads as TGTGCCAGCAGTTGGGGTCAAGAGACCCAGTACTTC.

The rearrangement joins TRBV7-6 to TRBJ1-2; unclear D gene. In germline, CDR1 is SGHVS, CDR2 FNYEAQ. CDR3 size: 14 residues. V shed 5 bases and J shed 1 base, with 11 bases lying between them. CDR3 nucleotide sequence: TGTGCCAGCAGCCCCCAAAAGGGTAACTATGGCTACACCTTC. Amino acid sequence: CASSPQKGNYGYTF.

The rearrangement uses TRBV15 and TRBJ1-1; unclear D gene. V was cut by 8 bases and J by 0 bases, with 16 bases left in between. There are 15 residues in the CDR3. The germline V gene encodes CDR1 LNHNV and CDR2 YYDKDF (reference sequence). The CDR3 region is CATSVYRTMNTEAFF. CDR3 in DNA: TGTGCCACCTCCGTCTACCGGACGATGAACACTGAAGCTTTCTTT. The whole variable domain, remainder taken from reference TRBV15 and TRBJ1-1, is DAMVIQNPRYQVTQFGKPVTLSCSQTLNHNVMYWYQQKSSQAPKLLFHYYDKDFNNEADTPDNFQSRRPNTSFCFLDIRSPGLGDTAMYLCATSVYRTMNTEAFFGQGTRLTVV.

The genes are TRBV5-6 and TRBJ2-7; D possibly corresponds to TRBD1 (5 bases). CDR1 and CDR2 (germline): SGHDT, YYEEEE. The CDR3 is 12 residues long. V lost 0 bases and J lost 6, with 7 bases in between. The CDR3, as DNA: TGTGCCAGCAGCTTGGGGGGCCTCGAGCAGTACTTC. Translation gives CASSLGGLEQYF.

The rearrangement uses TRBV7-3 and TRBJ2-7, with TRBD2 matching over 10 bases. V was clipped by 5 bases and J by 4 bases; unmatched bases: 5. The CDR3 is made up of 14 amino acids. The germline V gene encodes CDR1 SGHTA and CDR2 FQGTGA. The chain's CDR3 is CASSPSSGSYEQYF. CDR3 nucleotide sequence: TGTGCCAGCAGCCCCTCTAGCGGGAGTTACGAGCAGTACTTC.

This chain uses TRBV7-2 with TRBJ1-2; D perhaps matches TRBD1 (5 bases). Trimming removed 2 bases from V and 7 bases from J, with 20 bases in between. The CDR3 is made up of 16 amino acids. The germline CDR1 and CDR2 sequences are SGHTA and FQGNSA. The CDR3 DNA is TGTGCCAGCAGCTTAACCGGGGGAACAAACTATGTTGGCTACACCTTC. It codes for CASSLTGGTNYVGYTF.

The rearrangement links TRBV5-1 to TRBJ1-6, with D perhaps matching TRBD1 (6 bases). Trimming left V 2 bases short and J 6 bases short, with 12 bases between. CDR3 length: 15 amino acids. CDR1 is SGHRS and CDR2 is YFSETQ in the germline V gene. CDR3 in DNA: TGCGCCAGCAGCTTCATGGACAGCGTTAATTCACCCCTCCACTTT. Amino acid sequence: CASSFMDSVNSPLHF.

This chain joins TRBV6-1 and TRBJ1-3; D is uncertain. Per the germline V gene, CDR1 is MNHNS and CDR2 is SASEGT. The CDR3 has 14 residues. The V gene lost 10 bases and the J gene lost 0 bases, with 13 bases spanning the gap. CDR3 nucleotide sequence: TGTGCCACCTCAGATGGCGTCTCTGGAAACACCATATATTTT. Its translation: CATSDGVSGNTIYF.

The CDR3 DNA is TGTGCCAGCTCACCAAGGGAAAGATCTCGCAATGAGCAGTTCTTC. It codes for CASSPRERSRNEQFF. J is TRBJ2-1 and V is TRBV18, with D unclear. CDR1 KGHSH and CDR2 LQKENI come from the germline V gene. Trimming shortened V by 2 bases and J by 6 bases, and 14 bases separated the two germline ends. The CDR3 has 15 amino acids.

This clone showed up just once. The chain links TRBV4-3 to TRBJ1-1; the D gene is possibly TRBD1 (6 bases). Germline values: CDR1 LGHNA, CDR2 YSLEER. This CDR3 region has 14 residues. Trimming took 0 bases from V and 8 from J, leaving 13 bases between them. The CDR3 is CASSQDSWGAEAFF. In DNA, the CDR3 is TGCGCCAGCAGCCAAGATTCATGGGGGGCCGAAGCTTTCTTT.

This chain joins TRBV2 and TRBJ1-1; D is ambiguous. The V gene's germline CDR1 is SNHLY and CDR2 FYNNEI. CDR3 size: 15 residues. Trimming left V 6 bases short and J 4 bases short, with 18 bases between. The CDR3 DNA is TGTGCCAGCAGCGCCCGGGAGGGTTCGGGCACTGAAGCTTTCTTT. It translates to CASSAREGSGTEAFF.

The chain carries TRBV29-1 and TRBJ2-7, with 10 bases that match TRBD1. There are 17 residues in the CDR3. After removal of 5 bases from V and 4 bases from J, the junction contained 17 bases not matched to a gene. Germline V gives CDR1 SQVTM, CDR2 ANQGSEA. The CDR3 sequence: CSVYLPRDRGLGYEQYF. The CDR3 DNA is TGCAGCGTTTACCTTCCCCGGGACAGGGGATTAGGATACGAGCAGTACTTC.

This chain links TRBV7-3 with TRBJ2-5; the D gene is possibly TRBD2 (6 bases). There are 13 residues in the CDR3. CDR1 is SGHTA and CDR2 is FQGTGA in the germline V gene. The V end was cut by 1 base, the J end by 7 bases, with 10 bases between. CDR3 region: CASSLILGGTQYF. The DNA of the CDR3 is TGTGCCAGCAGCTTAATCCTCGGGGGGACCCAGTACTTC.

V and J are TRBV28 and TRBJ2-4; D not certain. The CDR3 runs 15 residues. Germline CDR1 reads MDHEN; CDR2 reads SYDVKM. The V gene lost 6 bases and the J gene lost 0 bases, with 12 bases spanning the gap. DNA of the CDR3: TGTGCCAGCAGGCAAACTTCGGTAGCCAAAAACATTCAGTACTTC. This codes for CASRQTSVAKNIQYF.

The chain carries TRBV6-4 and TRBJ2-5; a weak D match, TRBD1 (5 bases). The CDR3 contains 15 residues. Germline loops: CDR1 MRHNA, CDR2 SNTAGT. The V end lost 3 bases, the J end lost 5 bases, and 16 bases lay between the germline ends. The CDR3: CASSEQPGQGETQYF. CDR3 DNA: TGTGCCAGCAGTGAACAGCCAGGGCAAGGGGAGACCCAGTACTTC.

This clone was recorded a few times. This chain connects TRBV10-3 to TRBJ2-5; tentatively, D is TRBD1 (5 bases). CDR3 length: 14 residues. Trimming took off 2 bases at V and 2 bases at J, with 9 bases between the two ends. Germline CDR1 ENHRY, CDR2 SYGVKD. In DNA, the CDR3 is TGTGCCATCAGTGAGGGGGCATCACAAGAGACCCAGTACTTC. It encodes CAISEGASQETQYF.